This TCR beta chain was observed in a study of cytomegalovirus exposure and HLA in healthy donors. Whole-study findings and limits: HLA allele associations emerged for roughly 17,000 TCR beta sequences in a later analysis, at 0.05 false discovery rate. TCR beta chain V- and J-gene trimming was linked, in a later analysis, to a missense variant in DCLRE1C. According to an earlier analysis, most TCR beta V segments yielded productive rearrangements about 90% or about 30% of the time.

Vbeta (60) and Jbeta (13) primers were used in the PCR. Some clones are missing from TCRdb's copy, which holds only in-frame ones; the method was immunoSEQ multiplex PCR. The profile covers 150,000 to 180,000 clones, with roughly 79% appearing a single time and 2.5% to 3% taken by the ten largest. V was clipped by 4 bases and J by 1 base, with 19 bases between them. This CDR3 contains 17 residues. The germline gives CDR1 SEHNR, CDR2 FQNEAQ (reference sequence). About this clone itself: Its cognate antigen is unknown.

The TCR originated in a young man in good health and CMV-seronegative. The chain uses TRBV7-9 and TRBJ1-1; weak D call: TRBD1 (5 bases). The specimen was PBMCs. Written as DNA, the CDR3 is TGTGCCAGCAGCTCCCCACAGGCGGGGGAGAGGAACACTGAAGCTTTCTTT. It specifies CASSSPQAGERNTEAFF.